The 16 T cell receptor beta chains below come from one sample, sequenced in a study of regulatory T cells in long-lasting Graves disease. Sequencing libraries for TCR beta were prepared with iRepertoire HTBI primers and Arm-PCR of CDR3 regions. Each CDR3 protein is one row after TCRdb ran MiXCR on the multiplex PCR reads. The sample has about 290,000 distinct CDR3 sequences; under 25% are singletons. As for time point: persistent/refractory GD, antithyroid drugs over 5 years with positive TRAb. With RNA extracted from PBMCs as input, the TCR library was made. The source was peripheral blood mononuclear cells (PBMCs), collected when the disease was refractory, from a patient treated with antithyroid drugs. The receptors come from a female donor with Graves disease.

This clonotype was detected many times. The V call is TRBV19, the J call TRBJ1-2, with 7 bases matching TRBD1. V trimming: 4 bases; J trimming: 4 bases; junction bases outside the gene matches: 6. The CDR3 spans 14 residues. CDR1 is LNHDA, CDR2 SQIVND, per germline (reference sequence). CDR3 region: CASSRGTVVYGYTF. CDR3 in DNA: TGTGCCAGTAGTAGGGGGACAGTGGTCTATGGCTACACCTTC.

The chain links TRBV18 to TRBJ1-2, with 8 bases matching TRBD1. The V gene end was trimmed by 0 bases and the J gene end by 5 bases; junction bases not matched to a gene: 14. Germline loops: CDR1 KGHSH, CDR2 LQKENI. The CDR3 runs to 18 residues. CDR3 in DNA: TGTGCCAGCTCACCACCGGTGGCAGGGGGCAGTGGAAGATATGGCTACACCTTC. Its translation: CASSPPVAGGSGRYGYTF.

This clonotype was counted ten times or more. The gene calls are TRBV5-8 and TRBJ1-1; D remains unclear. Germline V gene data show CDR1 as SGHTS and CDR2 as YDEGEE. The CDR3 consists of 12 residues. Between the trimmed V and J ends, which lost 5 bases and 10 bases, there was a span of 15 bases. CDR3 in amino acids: CASRESTYGAFF. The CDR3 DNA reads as TGTGCCAGCAGGGAGTCGACGTATGGAGCTTTCTTT.

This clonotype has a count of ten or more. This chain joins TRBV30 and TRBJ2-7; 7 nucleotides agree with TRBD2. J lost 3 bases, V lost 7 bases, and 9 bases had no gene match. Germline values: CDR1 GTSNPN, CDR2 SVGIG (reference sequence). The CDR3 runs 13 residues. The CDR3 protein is CASRETRNYEQYF. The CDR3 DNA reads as TGTGCCTCGCGGGAGACGAGAAACTACGAGCAGTACTTC.

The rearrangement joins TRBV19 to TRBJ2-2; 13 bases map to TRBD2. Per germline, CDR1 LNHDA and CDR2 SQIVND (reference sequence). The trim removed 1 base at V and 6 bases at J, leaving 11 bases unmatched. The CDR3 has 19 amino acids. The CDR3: CASSIGAGLAGPRSGELFF. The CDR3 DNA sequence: TGTGCCAGTAGTATAGGTGCGGGACTAGCGGGGCCCAGGTCCGGGGAGCTGTTTTTT.

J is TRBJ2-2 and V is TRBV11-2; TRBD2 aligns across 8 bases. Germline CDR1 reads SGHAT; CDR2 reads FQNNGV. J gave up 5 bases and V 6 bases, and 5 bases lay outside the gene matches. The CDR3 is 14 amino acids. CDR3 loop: CASRRLAITGELFF. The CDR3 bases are TGTGCCAGCAGGCGACTAGCGATTACCGGGGAGCTGTTTTTT.

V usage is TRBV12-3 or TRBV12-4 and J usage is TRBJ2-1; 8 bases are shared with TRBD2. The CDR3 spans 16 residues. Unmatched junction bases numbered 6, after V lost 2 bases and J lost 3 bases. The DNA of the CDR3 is TGTGCCAGCAGTTTATCCGGGACTAGAATCTACAATGAGCAGTTCTTC. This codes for CASSLSGTRIYNEQFF.

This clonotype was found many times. The CDR3 bases are TGTGCCAGCAGTTCAGAAAGGGTTGCCAGCACTGAAGCTTTCTTT. Translation: CASSSERVASTEAFF. The chain has TRBV6-5 and TRBJ1-1; no clear D gene. Trimming shortened V by 4 bases and J by 4 bases, and 16 bases separated the two germline ends. This CDR3 contains 15 residues. CDR1 is MNHEY and CDR2 is SVGAGI in the germline V gene.

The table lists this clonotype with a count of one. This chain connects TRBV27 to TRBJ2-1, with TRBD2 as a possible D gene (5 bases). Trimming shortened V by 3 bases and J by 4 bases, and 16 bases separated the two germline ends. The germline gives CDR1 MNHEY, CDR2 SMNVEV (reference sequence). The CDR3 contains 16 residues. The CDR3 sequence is CASSFRGSAQYNEQFF. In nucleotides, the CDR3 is TGTGCCAGCAGTTTCCGCGGGTCCGCTCAATACAATGAGCAGTTCTTC.

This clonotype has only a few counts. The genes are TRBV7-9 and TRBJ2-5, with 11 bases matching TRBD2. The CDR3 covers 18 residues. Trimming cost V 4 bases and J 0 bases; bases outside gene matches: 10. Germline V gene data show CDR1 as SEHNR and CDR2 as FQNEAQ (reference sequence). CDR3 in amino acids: CASSSPDQTSGNQETQYF. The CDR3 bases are TGTGCCAGCAGCTCTCCCGACCAGACTAGCGGGAACCAAGAGACCCAGTACTTC.

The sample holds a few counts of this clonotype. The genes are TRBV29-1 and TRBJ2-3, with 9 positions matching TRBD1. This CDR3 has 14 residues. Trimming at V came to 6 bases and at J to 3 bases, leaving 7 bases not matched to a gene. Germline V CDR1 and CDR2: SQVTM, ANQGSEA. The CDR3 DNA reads TGCAGCGTCTGGGGCGGACAGGGGACAGATACGCAGTATTTT. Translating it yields CSVWGGQGTDTQYF.

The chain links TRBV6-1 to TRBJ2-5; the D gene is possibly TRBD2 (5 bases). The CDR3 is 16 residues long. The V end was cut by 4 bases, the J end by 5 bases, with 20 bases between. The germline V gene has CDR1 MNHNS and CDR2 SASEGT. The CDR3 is CASSVHLAGVQETQYF. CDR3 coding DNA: TGTGCCAGCAGTGTCCACCTAGCCGGGGTCCAGGAGACCCAGTACTTC.

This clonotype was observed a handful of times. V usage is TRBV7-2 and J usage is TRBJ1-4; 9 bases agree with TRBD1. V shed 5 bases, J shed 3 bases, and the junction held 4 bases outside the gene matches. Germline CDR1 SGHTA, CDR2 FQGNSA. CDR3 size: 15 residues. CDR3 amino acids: CASSAGQGSNEKLFF. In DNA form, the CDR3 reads TGTGCCAGCAGCGCCGGACAGGGGTCTAATGAAAAACTGTTTTTT.

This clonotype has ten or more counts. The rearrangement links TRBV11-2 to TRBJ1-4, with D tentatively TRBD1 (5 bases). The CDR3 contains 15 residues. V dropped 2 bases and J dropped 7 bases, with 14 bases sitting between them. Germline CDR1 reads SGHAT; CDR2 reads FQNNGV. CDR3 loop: CASSLLGVLSEKLFF. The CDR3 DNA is TGTGCCAGCAGCTTATTGGGGGTACTGAGTGAAAAACTGTTTTTT.

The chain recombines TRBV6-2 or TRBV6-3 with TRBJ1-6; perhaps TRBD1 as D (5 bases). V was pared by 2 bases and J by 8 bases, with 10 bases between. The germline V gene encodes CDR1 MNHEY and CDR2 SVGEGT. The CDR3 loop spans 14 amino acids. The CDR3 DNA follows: TGTGCCAGCAGTTACCTGGGGGGGGATTCACCCCTCCACTTT. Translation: CASSYLGGDSPLHF.

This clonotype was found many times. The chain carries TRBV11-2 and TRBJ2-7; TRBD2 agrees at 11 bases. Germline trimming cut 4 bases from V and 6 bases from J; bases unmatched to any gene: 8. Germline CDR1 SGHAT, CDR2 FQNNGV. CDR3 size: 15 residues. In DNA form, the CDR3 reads TGTGCCAGCAGCTCAATTAGCGGGAGGGGGTTCGAGCAGTACTTC. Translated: CASSSISGRGFEQYF.